This TCR beta chain was captured in a study of cytomegalovirus exposure and HLA in healthy donors. Study information: A later analysis reported the 100 to 150 validation repertoires used the same platform as the approximately 660 first-cohort repertoires. General study results and limits: Subsequent analysis found a tendency for first-cohort TCR clusters to co-occur within the 90 to 150 validation repertoires. Cytomegalovirus-associated TCR beta chains were listed, numbering 150 to 200.

Between the trimmed V and J ends, which lost 4 bases and 0 bases, there was a span of 10 bases. There are 15 residues in the CDR3. CDR1 is SGHVS and CDR2 is FNYEAQ in the germline V gene. Separate from the roughly 710-subject first cohort, the approximately 120-subject validation cohort was the one that the donors belonged to. Libraries were prepared by immunoSEQ multiplex PCR; TCRdb keeps only in-frame clonotypes and omits some of them. Seen here are some 87,000 clones, 96% observed once, and the top ten hold approximately 1.3%. A note on this clone: The antigen remains unidentified.

This sequence joins TRBV7-6 and TRBJ1-3; D not certain. Sequences were obtained from PBMCs. This receptor was obtained from a woman aged 18-29 years in good health and CMV-seronegative. As DNA, the CDR3 is TGTGCCAGCAGCTCCGTTACTTACTCTGGAAACACCATATATTTT. This codes for CASSSVTYSGNTIYF.